Shown below are 9 T cell receptor beta chains from a single sample sequenced in a study of cytomegalovirus exposure and HLA in healthy donors. A multiplex PCR was run with 60 Vbeta primers and 13 Jbeta primers. Generated by immunoSEQ multiplex PCR, the TCRdb table keeps only in-frame clones and is missing some. Of some 120,000 clones in the sample, roughly 80% were seen once. Sequences were obtained from PBMCs. The source of these receptors is a man between 18 and 29 years old in good health and CMV-seronegative.

The rearrangement links TRBV9 to TRBJ2-7; possibly TRBD2 for D (7 bases). The CDR3 covers 14 residues. CDR1 and CDR2 from the germline V gene are SGDLS and YYNGEE. V was trimmed by 1 base and J by 4 bases, leaving 12 bases between them. CDR3 coding DNA: TGTGCCAGCAGCGTACAAGGGGGGGGGTACGAGCAGTACTTC. Encoded protein: CASSVQGGGYEQYF.

The V gene is TRBV5-1, the J gene TRBJ2-7; 16 bases match TRBD2. Germline V gives CDR1 SGHRS, CDR2 YFSETQ. The V gene end was trimmed by 0 bases and the J gene end by 7 bases; junction bases not matched to a gene: 7. The CDR3 length is 17 residues. CDR3 loop: CASSLVGTSGGASEQYF. CDR3 bases: TGCGCCAGCAGCTTGGTTGGGACTAGCGGGGGGGCCTCGGAGCAGTACTTC. Complete variable domain (other parts from reference TRBV5-1 and TRBJ2-7): KAGVTQTPRYLIKTRGQQVTLSCSPISGHRSVSWYQQTPGQGLQFLFEYFSETQRNKGNFPGRFSGRQFSNSRSEMNVSTLELGDSALYLCASSLVGTSGGASEQYFGPGTRLTVT.

The rearrangement joins TRBV5-1 to TRBJ2-5; 14 nucleotides agree with TRBD2. Germline-derived CDR1 and CDR2 are SGHRS and YFSETQ. The ends lost 3 bases at V and 7 bases at J; junction bases unmatched: 8. The CDR3 has 16 residues. The CDR3 nucleotides read TGCGCCAGCAGCTCCCTTGGGACTAGCGGGGGAGGGACCCAGTACTTC. Translation: CASSSLGTSGGGTQYF. Full variable domain (rest looked up from reference TRBV5-1 and TRBJ2-5): KAGVTQTPRYLIKTRGQQVTLSCSPISGHRSVSWYQQTPGQGLQFLFEYFSETQRNKGNFPGRFSGRQFSNSRSEMNVSTLELGDSALYLCASSSLGTSGGGTQYFGPGTRLLVL.

This sequence joins TRBV18 and TRBJ1-1; possibly TRBD1 for D (6 bases). The CDR3 extends over 17 amino acids. Looked up from germline, CDR1 is KGHSH and CDR2 is LQKENI. With 5 bases removed from V and 1 base from J, the gap between germline ends came to 20 bases. The CDR3 DNA reads TGTGCCAGCTCATCTTTCCCCTTTAGGGGGACGAACACTGAAGCTTTCTTT. Its translation is CASSSFPFRGTNTEAFF.

The chain uses TRBV5-1 and TRBJ2-1, with TRBD1 matching over 8 bases. V lost 0 bases and J lost 8; bases outside the gene matches: 7. The CDR3 spans 15 residues. The germline V gene has CDR1 SGHRS and CDR2 YFSETQ. The DNA of the CDR3 is TGCGCCAGCAGCTTGGGGGACAGGAACTCCTATGAGCAGTTCTTC. Protein: CASSLGDRNSYEQFF.

The chain is built from TRBV19 and TRBJ2-1; 9 bases are a match to TRBD1. This CDR3 is built from 15 residues. The germline CDR1 and CDR2 sequences are LNHDA and SQIVND (reference sequence). The V gene end was trimmed by 6 bases and the J gene end by 6 bases; junction bases not matched to a gene: 9. The CDR3 coding sequence is TGTGCCAGTAGGCCACAGGGGGCTAGATTCAATGAGCAGTTCTTC. It yields the protein CASRPQGARFNEQFF.

CDR3 coding DNA: TGCGCCAGCAGTGAGGAGACAGGGATACCTTCACCCCTCCACTTT. Translated, it gives CASSEETGIPSPLHF. The chain recombines TRBV10-2 with TRBJ1-6; TRBD1 matches 7 bases. V lost 2 bases, J lost 9 bases, and 7 bases stayed unmatched. The germline V gene encodes CDR1 WSHSY and CDR2 SAAADI. The CDR3 is 15 residues long.

This clone appeared a few times. This chain connects TRBV6-1 to TRBJ2-2; D is undetermined. The germline V gene has CDR1 MNHNS and CDR2 SASEGT. The V and J ends lost 5 bases and 3 bases respectively, with 10 bases between them. The CDR3 runs 14 residues. CDR3 sequence: CASSRDSDTGELFF. CDR3 DNA: TGTGCCAGCAGTAGAGACTCCGACACCGGGGAGCTGTTTTTT.

The J gene is TRBJ2-7, the V gene TRBV29-1; 10 nucleotides agree with TRBD1. CDR1 is SQVTM, CDR2 ANQGSEA, per germline. V gave up 4 bases and J gave up 5 bases; unmatched junction bases: 5. This CDR3 contains 13 residues. This chain's CDR3 is CSVAGQGKHEQYF. The CDR3 region has the DNA TGCAGCGTTGCGGGACAGGGGAAGCACGAGCAGTACTTC.